This entry lists 2 T cell receptor beta chains sequenced from one sample in a study of blood T cell repertoires in COVID-19. Some clones are missing from TCRdb's copy, which holds only in-frame ones; the method was immunoSEQ multiplex PCR. The profile shows roughly 150,000 clones, approximately 88% of them singletons. Source material: peripheral blood. The source of these receptors is a woman aged 80 or over with active or convalescent COVID-19.

This chain uses TRBV18 with TRBJ2-7; possible D gene TRBD1, 5 bases. Germline V gives CDR1 KGHSH, CDR2 LQKENI. The CDR3 extends over 16 amino acids. V lost 2 bases to trimming and J lost 0 bases, with 14 bases between them. The CDR3 coding sequence is TGTGCCAGCTCACCAAGCCTACAGGCTAGCTCCTACGAGCAGTACTTC. It encodes CASSPSLQASSYEQYF.

The V and J genes are TRBV7-2 and TRBJ1-2; D gene unclear. CDR3 size: 12 residues. The V end lost 3 bases, the J end lost 6 bases, and 8 bases lay between the germline ends. CDR1 is SGHTA and CDR2 is FQGNSA in the germline V gene. CDR3 residues: CASSFSSDGYTF. DNA for the CDR3: TGTGCCAGCAGCTTTTCCTCCGATGGCTACACCTTC.